These 14 T cell receptor beta chains were all obtained from the same sample, sequenced in a study of blood T cell repertoires in COVID-19. Produced via immunoSEQ multiplex PCR; TCRdb's table is partial and in-frame only. This sample has fewer than 350,000 clones; 85% occur once, and the top ten carry about 1.9%. Sequenced input: PBMCs or T cells enriched from blood (not recorded which). The receptors were sampled from a woman aged 25 to 45 who had been exposed to COVID-19.

The chain links TRBV27 to TRBJ2-7; TRBD2 matches 7 bases. The CDR3 sequence is 14 residues long. Germline trimming cut 5 bases from V and 3 bases from J; bases unmatched to any gene: 7. Germline V CDR1 and CDR2: MNHEY, SMNVEV (reference sequence). In DNA form, the CDR3 reads TGTGCCAGCAGTAGGGAGGGCCCCTACTACGAGCAGTACTTC. It translates to CASSREGPYYEQYF.

V usage is TRBV18 and J usage is TRBJ1-1, with D perhaps TRBD1 (5 bases). Germline V gene lookup returns CDR1 KGHSH and CDR2 LQKENI. With 3 bases removed from V and 1 base from J, the gap between germline ends came to 15 bases. The CDR3 runs to 16 residues. CDR3 nucleotides: TGTGCCAGCTCACCGAATCAGGGAATGAGGAACACTGAAGCTTTCTTT. This encodes CASSPNQGMRNTEAFF. Supplemented by reference TRBV18 and TRBJ1-1, the full variable domain reads NAGVMQNPRHLVRRRGQEARLRCSPMKGHSHVYWYRQLPEEGLKFMVYLQKENIIDESGMPKERFSAEFPKEGPSILRIQQVVRGDSAAYFCASSPNQGMRNTEAFFGQGTRLTVV.

CDR3 protein: CASSVLGGPNTGELFF. CDR3 DNA: TGTGCCAGCAGCGTATTAGGGGGACCGAACACCGGGGAGCTGTTTTTT. The chain employs TRBV9 and TRBJ2-2, with a possible D match to TRBD1 (6 bases). CDR1 SGDLS and CDR2 YYNGEE come from the germline V gene. This CDR3 spans 16 amino acids. V dropped 1 base and J dropped 0 bases, with 10 bases sitting between them.

In its sample, this clone was seen a few times. The rearrangement links TRBV4-2 to TRBJ1-4; D is unclear. The V end was cut by 5 bases, the J end by 0 bases, with 13 bases between. This CDR3 region has 16 residues. Germline CDR1 and CDR2: LGHNA and YNFKEQ. The DNA for the CDR3 is TGTGCCAGCAGCACGAGATCCGACTCAACTAATGAAAAACTGTTTTTT. It is translated as CASSTRSDSTNEKLFF.

V and J are TRBV6-5 and TRBJ2-1; the D gene is possibly TRBD1 (6 bases). This CDR3 has 12 amino acids. V lost 7 bases and J lost 5, with 9 bases in between. Germline values: CDR1 MNHEY, CDR2 SVGAGI. CDR3 sequence (DNA): TGTGCCAGCAAGGACAGAAACAATGAGCAGTTCTTC. This encodes CASKDRNNEQFF.

With respect to this clone: The same CDR3 can be traced to other DNA sequences in this sample. The rearrangement links TRBV6-5 to TRBJ1-5; D remains unclear. CDR1 is MNHEY and CDR2 is SVGAGI in the germline V gene. This CDR3 region has 13 residues. The germline V and J ends were trimmed by 8 bases and 2 bases, with 10 bases remaining between them. The chain's CDR3 is CASSSRGNQPQHF. DNA of the CDR3: TGTGCCAGCTCGTCTAGAGGCAATCAGCCCCAGCATTTT.

This chain joins TRBV28 and TRBJ2-3; 13 bases are shared with TRBD2. The CDR3 covers 18 residues. CDR1 is MDHEN, CDR2 SYDVKM, per germline. After removal of 5 bases from V and 2 bases from J, the junction contained 10 bases not matched to a gene. As DNA, the CDR3 is TGTGCCAGCAGTACTACTAGCGGGAGGGTCCCGTACACAGATACGCAGTATTTT. Encoded protein: CASSTTSGRVPYTDTQYF.

J is TRBJ2-7 and V is TRBV4-1; 9 bases match TRBD2. This CDR3 comprises 15 residues. Germline V gene data show CDR1 as MGHRA and CDR2 as YSYEKL. V was clipped by 1 base and J by 3 bases; unmatched bases: 4. CDR3 sequence: CASSQVSTSGYEQYF. For the CDR3, the DNA is TGCGCCAGCAGCCAAGTTTCGACTAGCGGCTACGAGCAGTACTTC.

The rearrangement links TRBV12-3 or TRBV12-4 to TRBJ1-2, with TRBD1 as a possible D gene (5 bases). The ends were cut back, 3 bases at V and 7 bases at J, with 12 bases in the middle. The CDR3 covers 13 residues. The CDR3 sequence is CASSFTGERGYTF. CDR3 nucleotides: TGTGCCAGCAGTTTCACGGGGGAACGTGGCTACACCTTC.

This chain joins TRBV9 and TRBJ1-3; 9 bases are shared with TRBD1. J gave up 4 bases and V 3 bases, and 8 bases lay outside the gene matches. The length of the CDR3 is 16 residues. From germline, CDR1 is SGDLS and CDR2 YYNGEE. The CDR3 loop reads CASSAQQGAKGNTIYF. The DNA for the CDR3 is TGTGCCAGCAGCGCCCAACAGGGGGCGAAAGGAAACACCATATATTTT.

A single count supports this clone. The chain uses TRBV15 and TRBJ1-3; TRBD1 is a possible D gene (6 bases). CDR1 and CDR2 (germline): LNHNV, YYDKDF (reference sequence). V was trimmed by 0 bases and J by 4 bases, leaving 10 bases between them. The CDR3 covers 15 residues. In DNA, the CDR3 is TGTGCCACCAGCAGAGATCTAGACAGGGGAAACACCATATATTTT. Its translation is CATSRDLDRGNTIYF. Full variable domain (remainder filled in from reference TRBV15 and TRBJ1-3): DAMVIQNPRYQVTQFGKPVTLSCSQTLNHNVMYWYQQKSSQAPKLLFHYYDKDFNNEADTPDNFQSRRPNTSFCFLDIRSPGLGDTAMYLCATSRDLDRGNTIYFGEGSWLTVV.

J is TRBJ1-3 and V is TRBV27; D possibly corresponds to TRBD1 (5 bases). The germline CDR1 and CDR2 sequences are MNHEY and SMNVEV (reference sequence). The CDR3 length is 14 residues. Trimming shortened V by 4 bases and J by 4 bases, and 11 bases separated the two germline ends. The CDR3 region is CASSSAGGGNTIYF. DNA for the CDR3: TGTGCCAGCAGTTCAGCCGGGGGGGGAAACACCATATATTTT.

The rearrangement links TRBV6-6 to TRBJ1-2; D gene unclear. Germline V gene data show CDR1 as MNHNY and CDR2 as SVGAGI (reference sequence). Trimming removed 2 bases at V and 3 bases at J, with 10 bases between. The CDR3 consists of 14 residues. The CDR3 bases are TGTGCCAGCAGTTACGGGAGGCAGGACTATGGCTACACCTTC. It translates to CASSYGRQDYGYTF.

The chain recombines TRBV2 with TRBJ2-1; 11 bases are shared with TRBD2. J lost 8 bases, V lost 8 bases, and 14 bases had no gene match. The CDR3 has 16 residues. Germline V gene lookup returns CDR1 SNHLY and CDR2 FYNNEI. CDR3 nucleotides: TGTGCCAGCGATGGGGCACTAGCGGGGGAGAGGCATGAGCAGTTCTTC. Translated: CASDGALAGERHEQFF.